What follows are 9 T cell receptor beta chains derived from one specimen sequenced in a study of graft-versus-host responses after intestinal transplantation. TCRdb keeps only in-frame clones here, not all; method: immunoSEQ multiplex PCR. The sample holds 4,500 to 5,000 clones, 72% seen once. The sample was PBMCs, taken roughly 540 days after intestinal transplant. The receptors derive from a human patient who received an intestinal transplant, so some T cells may come from the graft donor.

V is TRBV6-4 and J is TRBJ2-2; D gene uncertain. Germline CDR1 and CDR2: MRHNA and SNTAGT. CDR3 length: 14 amino acids. V shed 0 bases and J shed 3 bases, with 5 bases lying between them. The CDR3 loop reads CASSDSADTGELFF. CDR3 DNA sequence: TGTGCCAGCAGTGACTCGGCCGACACCGGGGAGCTGTTTTTT.

The chain recombines TRBV9 with TRBJ2-3; TRBD2 aligns across 7 bases. V was pared by 0 bases and J by 3 bases, with 4 bases of the junction left unmatched. The V gene's germline CDR1 is SGDLS and CDR2 YYNGEE. The CDR3 covers 15 residues. DNA of the CDR3: TGTGCCAGCAGCGTAGGGAGGGGAGGGACAGATACGCAGTATTTT. Encoded protein: CASSVGRGGTDTQYF. Variable domain in full (rest from reference TRBV9 and TRBJ2-3): DSGVTQTPKHLITATGQRVTLRCSPRSGDLSVYWYQQSLDQGLQFLIQYYNGEERAKGNILERFSAQQFPDLHSELNLSSLELGDSALYFCASSVGRGGTDTQYFGPGTRLTVL.

The chain combines TRBV4-3 with TRBJ1-4; D is uncertain. V lost 0 bases to trimming and J lost 2 bases, with 10 bases between them. CDR3 length: 16 residues. Per germline, CDR1 LGHNA and CDR2 YSLEER. The CDR3 sequence is CASSQESGFTNEKLFF. CDR3 bases: TGCGCCAGCAGCCAAGAAAGTGGGTTCACTAATGAAAAACTGTTTTTT.

This clone was seen more than once but under ten times. Other DNA sequences within the sample encode an identical CDR3. The rearrangement links TRBV5-8 to TRBJ2-7; maybe TRBD1 (5 bases). The CDR3 extends over 14 amino acids. Per the germline V gene, CDR1 is SGHTS and CDR2 is YDEGEE. V was clipped by 2 bases and J by 4 bases, with 13 bases between them. CDR3 sequence (DNA): TGTGCCAGCAGCTTAAGGGGCGCGGATTACGAGCAGTACTTC. It yields the protein CASSLRGADYEQYF.

As for this clone: A far larger clone is one base from this, pointing to a likely read error. V gene TRBV5-8 combines with J gene TRBJ1-4, with a tentative D call TRBD1 (5 bases). Trimming stripped 4 bases from V and 2 bases from J, with 15 bases between. CDR1 is SGHTS and CDR2 is YDEGEE in the germline V gene. There are 16 residues in the CDR3. CDR3 in DNA: TGTGCCAGCAGCGTCGGGGGAGGATTTACTAATGAAAAACTGTTTTTT. The encoded protein is CASSVGGGFTNEKLFF.

The V and J genes are TRBV11-2 and TRBJ1-1, with D possibly matching TRBD1 (5 bases). Germline V gives CDR1 SGHAT, CDR2 FQNNGV. The CDR3 extends over 14 amino acids. V gave up 1 base and J gave up 1 base, with 7 bases separating them. The CDR3 DNA is TGTGCCAGCAGCTTAGCTGGACAGAACACTGAAGCTTTCTTT. Its protein is CASSLAGQNTEAFF. The complete variable domain, with remaining parts taken from reference TRBV11-2 and TRBJ1-1, reads EAGVAQSPRYKIIEKRQSVAFWCNPISGHATLYWYQQILGQGPKLLIQFQNNGVVDDSQLPKDRFSAERLKGVDSTLKIQPAKLEDSAVYLCASSLAGQNTEAFFGQGTRLTVV.

This clone turned up a few times. Other nucleotide sequences from this sample produce the same CDR3. V and J are TRBV11-1 and TRBJ1-5; TRBD1 agrees at 9 bases. CDR1 is SGHAT and CDR2 is FQDESV in the germline V gene (reference sequence). V lost 5 bases and J lost 4; bases outside the gene matches: 3. The CDR3 consists of 14 residues. In nucleotides, the CDR3 is TGTGCCAGCAGCCTTGGGACAGGGAATCAGCCCCAGCATTTT. This sequence encodes CASSLGTGNQPQHF.

The DNA of the CDR3 is TGTGCCAGCAGCTTGGACACAGGAGCGACGGGGGAGCAGTACTTC. This codes for CASSLDTGATGEQYF. The rearrangement joins TRBV5-8 to TRBJ2-7, with D perhaps being TRBD1 or TRBD2 (5 bases each). The CDR3 runs to 15 residues. Germline CDR1 and CDR2: SGHTS and YDEGEE. Trimming removed 0 bases from V and 7 bases from J, with 17 bases in between.

This chain links TRBV4-1 with TRBJ2-2; D remains unclear. Germline CDR1 and CDR2: MGHRA and YSYEKL. This CDR3 is built from 14 residues. V lost 1 base and J 3 bases, leaving 6 bases between the germline ends. The CDR3 sequence is CASSQGRYTGELFF. The CDR3 nucleotides read TGCGCCAGCAGCCAAGGGCGGTACACCGGGGAGCTGTTTTTT.